The rows below give T cell receptor beta chains drawn from one sample of a study of brain T cells in children with intractable seizures. TCRdb keeps only in-frame clones here, not all; method: immunoSEQ multiplex PCR. The sample holds hundreds of thousands of clones, 93% seen once. The sample in question was peripheral blood, obtained less than 6 months after surgery. The receptors were sampled from a boy younger than two with tuberous sclerosis and intractable seizures. Both conserved end residues are part of each CDR3. Each record gives: CDR3 DNA, CDR3 protein, V gene, J gene, clone size, D gene. The D gene is left open where the match is weak. Expanded clones are given a class, and other clones once, few, many or no size at all.

DNA: TGTGCCAGCAGCTTAGAGATGGGGTCCGGCACTGAAGCTTTCTTT
CDR3: CASSLEMGSGTEAFF
V: TRBV7-6
J: TRBJ1-1
size: few
D: NA

DNA: TGTGCCAGCAGCCACTGGGACAGCTTCCCTTATGGCTACACCTTC
CDR3: CASSHWDSFPYGYTF
V: TRBV3-1/TRBV3-2
J: TRBJ1-2
size: NA
D: TRBD1

DNA: TGTGCCAGCAGCTATTTTAGCGGGGGGTACGAGCAGTACTTC
CDR3: CASSYFSGGYEQYF
V: TRBV28
J: TRBJ2-7
size: NA
D: TRBD2

DNA: TGTGCCAGCAGCTTAGCTGGGGTCGGGAGGACCTACGAGCAGTACTTC
CDR3: CASSLAGVGRTYEQYF
V: TRBV7-2
J: TRBJ2-7
size: once
D: TRBD2

DNA: TGCAGCGTGGACGGGGTACAGGGGGATGAAGAGACCCAGTACTTC
CDR3: CSVDGVQGDEETQYF
V: TRBV29-1
J: TRBJ2-5
size: NA
D: TRBD1

DNA: TGTGCCAGTAGTATAGGGGGGCTACAGAACACTGAAGCTTTCTTT
CDR3: CASSIGGLQNTEAFF
V: TRBV19
J: TRBJ1-1
size: NA
D: NA

DNA: TGCAGTGCTGGTGATAGGTTCGATGAGCAGTTCTTC
CDR3: CSAGDRFDEQFF
V: TRBV20-1
J: TRBJ2-1
size: NA
D: NA

DNA: TGTGCCAGCAGCTTAGGGCGGTCTAATGAAAAACTGTTTTTT
CDR3: CASSLGRSNEKLFF
V: TRBV11-2
J: TRBJ1-4
size: NA
D: NA

DNA: TGCAGTGCTAACAGGGACTATGGCTACACCTTC
CDR3: CSANRDYGYTF
V: TRBV20-1
J: TRBJ1-2
size: NA
D: NA

DNA: TGTGCCAGCAGCCTCCGACAGGGGCGACCCCAAGGTCCTGAAAAACTGTTTTTT
CDR3: CASSLRQGRPQGPEKLFF
V: TRBV27
J: TRBJ1-4
size: once
D: TRBD1

DNA: TGTGCCAGCAGCTTAAATGCGGCTTATAATTCACCCCTCCACTTT
CDR3: CASSLNAAYNSPLHF
V: TRBV7-3
J: TRBJ1-6
size: NA
D: NA

DNA: TGTGCCAGTAGCATCGCTAGCGGGGGAACCGGGGAGCTGTTTTTT
CDR3: CASSIASGGTGELFF
V: TRBV19
J: TRBJ2-2
size: once
D: TRBD2

DNA: TGTGCCATCAGTGAGTTGGTTAATGAGCAGTTCTTC
CDR3: CAISELVNEQFF
V: TRBV10-3
J: TRBJ2-1
size: NA
D: NA

DNA: TGTGCCAGCGGACGACAGTCTGGAAACACCATATATTTT
CDR3: CASGRQSGNTIYF
V: TRBV6-5
J: TRBJ1-3
size: NA
D: NA

DNA: TGCAGCGTTGAAATGCCAGAAGAAGAGACCCAGTACTTC
CDR3: CSVEMPEEETQYF
V: TRBV29-1
J: TRBJ2-5
size: NA
D: NA

DNA: TGTGCCAGCAGTTACTCAAGGACCACCTCCTACGAGCAGTACTTC
CDR3: CASSYSRTTSYEQYF
V: TRBV6-6
J: TRBJ2-7
size: once
D: NA

DNA: TGTGCCAGCAGCTTCACTAGCGGGAGTACGGCTGAGCAGTTCTTC
CDR3: CASSFTSGSTAEQFF
V: TRBV7-3
J: TRBJ2-1
size: NA
D: TRBD2

DNA: TGTGCCAGCAGCCCAGAGGAGGGAACGACTGAAGCTTTCTTT
CDR3: CASSPEEGTTEAFF
V: TRBV9
J: TRBJ1-1
size: NA
D: NA

DNA: TGTGCCAGCTCACCCACAGGGGAGGAAGCTTTCTTT
CDR3: CASSPTGEEAFF
V: TRBV18
J: TRBJ1-1
size: NA
D: TRBD1